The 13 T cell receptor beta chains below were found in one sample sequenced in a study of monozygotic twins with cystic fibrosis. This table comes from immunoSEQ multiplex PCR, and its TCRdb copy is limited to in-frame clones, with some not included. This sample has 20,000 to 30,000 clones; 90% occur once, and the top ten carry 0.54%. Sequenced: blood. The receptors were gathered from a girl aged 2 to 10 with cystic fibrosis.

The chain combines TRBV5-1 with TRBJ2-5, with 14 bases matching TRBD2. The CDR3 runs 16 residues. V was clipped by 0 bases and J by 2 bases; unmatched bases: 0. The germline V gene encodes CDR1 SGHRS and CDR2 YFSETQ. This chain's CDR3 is CASSLGLAGGQETQYF. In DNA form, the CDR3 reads TGCGCCAGCAGCTTGGGACTAGCGGGGGGGCAAGAGACCCAGTACTTC.

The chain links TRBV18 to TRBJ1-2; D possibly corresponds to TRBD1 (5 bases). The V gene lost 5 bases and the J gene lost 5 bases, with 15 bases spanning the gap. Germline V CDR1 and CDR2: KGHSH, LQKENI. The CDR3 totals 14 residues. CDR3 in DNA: TGTGCCAGCTCAGCCGGGACGGTAGCGTATGGCTACACCTTC. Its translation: CASSAGTVAYGYTF.

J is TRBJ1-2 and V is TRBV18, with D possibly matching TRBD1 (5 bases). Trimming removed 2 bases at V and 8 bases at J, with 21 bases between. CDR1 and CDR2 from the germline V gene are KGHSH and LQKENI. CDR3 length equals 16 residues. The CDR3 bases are TGTGCCAGCTCACCATCTATAGGGGAATCCCTGGGAGGCTACACCTTC. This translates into CASSPSIGESLGGYTF.

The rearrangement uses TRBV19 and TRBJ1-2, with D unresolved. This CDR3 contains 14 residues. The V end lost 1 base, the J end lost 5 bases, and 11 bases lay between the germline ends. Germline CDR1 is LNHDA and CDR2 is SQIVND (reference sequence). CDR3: CASSIGFWGYGYTF. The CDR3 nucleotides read TGTGCCAGTAGTATAGGGTTTTGGGGATATGGCTACACCTTC. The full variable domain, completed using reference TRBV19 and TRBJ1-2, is DGGITQSPKYLFRKEGQNVTLSCEQNLNHDAMYWYRQDPGQGLRLIYYSQIVNDFQKGDIAEGYSVSREKKESFPLTVTSAQKNPTAFYLCASSIGFWGYGYTFGSGTRLTVV.

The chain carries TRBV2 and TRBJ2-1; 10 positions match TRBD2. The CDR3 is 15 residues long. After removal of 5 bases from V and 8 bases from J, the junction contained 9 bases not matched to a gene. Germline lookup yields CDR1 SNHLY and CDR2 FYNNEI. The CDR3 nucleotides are TGTGCCAGCAGTTTCGTAAGCGGGGGGGCGTATGAGCAGTTCTTC. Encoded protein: CASSFVSGGAYEQFF.

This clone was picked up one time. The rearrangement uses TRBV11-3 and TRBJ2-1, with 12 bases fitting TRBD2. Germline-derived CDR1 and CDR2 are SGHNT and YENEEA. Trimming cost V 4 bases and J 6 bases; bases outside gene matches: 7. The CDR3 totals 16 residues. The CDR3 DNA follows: TGTGCCAGCAGCTCCGATCTAGCGGGGGGGCCCAATGAGCAGTTCTTC. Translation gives CASSSDLAGGPNEQFF.

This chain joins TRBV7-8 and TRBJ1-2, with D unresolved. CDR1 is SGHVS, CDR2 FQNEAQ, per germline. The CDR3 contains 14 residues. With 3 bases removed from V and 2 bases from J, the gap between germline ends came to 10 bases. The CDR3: CASSFSGGNYGYTF. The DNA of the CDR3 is TGTGCCAGCAGCTTCTCGGGTGGGAACTATGGCTACACCTTC. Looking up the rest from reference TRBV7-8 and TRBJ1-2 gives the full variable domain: GAGVSQSPRYKVAKRGQDVALRCDPISGHVSLFWYQQALGQGPEFLTYFQNEAQLDKSGLPSDRFFAERPEGSVSTLKIQRTQQEDSAVYLCASSFSGGNYGYTFGSGTRLTVV.

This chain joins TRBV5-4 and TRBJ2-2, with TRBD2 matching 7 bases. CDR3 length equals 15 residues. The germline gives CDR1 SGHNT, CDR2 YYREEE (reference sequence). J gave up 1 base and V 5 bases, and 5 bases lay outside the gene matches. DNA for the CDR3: TGTGCCAGCAGTCGCCCGGGGGGGAACACCGGGGAGCTGTTTTTT. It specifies CASSRPGGNTGELFF.

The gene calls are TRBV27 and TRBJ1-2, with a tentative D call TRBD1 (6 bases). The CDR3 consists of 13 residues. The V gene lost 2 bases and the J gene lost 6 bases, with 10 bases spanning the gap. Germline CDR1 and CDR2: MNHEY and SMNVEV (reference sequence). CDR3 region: CASSLASGDGYTF. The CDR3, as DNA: TGTGCCAGCAGTTTAGCCTCAGGGGATGGCTACACCTTC.

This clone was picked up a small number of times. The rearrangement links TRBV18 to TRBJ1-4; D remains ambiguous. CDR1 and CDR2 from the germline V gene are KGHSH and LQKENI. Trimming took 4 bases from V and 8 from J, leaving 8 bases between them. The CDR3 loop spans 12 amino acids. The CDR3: CASSRGNEKLFF. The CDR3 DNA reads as TGTGCCAGCTCACGGGGTAACGAAAAACTGTTTTTT.

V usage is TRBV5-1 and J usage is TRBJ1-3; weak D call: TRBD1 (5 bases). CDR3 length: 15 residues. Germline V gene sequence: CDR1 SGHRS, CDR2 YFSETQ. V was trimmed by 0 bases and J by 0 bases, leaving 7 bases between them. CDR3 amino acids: CASSLGGFSGNTIYF. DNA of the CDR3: TGCGCCAGCAGCTTGGGGGGGTTCTCTGGAAACACCATATATTTT.

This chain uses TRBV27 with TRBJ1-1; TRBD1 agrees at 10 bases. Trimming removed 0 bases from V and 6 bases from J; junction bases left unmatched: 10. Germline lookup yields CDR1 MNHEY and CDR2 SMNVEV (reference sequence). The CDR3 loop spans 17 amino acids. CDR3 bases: TGTGCCAGCAGTTTATCCTTTAGGGGGACAGGGGTCCCTGAAGCTTTCTTT. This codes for CASSLSFRGTGVPEAFF.

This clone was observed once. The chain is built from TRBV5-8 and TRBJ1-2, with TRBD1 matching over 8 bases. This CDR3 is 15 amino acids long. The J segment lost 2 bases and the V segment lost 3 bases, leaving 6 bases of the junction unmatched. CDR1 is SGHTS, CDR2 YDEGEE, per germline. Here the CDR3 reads CASSYATGVNYGYTF. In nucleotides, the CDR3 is TGTGCCAGCAGCTATGCGACAGGGGTGAACTATGGCTACACCTTC.